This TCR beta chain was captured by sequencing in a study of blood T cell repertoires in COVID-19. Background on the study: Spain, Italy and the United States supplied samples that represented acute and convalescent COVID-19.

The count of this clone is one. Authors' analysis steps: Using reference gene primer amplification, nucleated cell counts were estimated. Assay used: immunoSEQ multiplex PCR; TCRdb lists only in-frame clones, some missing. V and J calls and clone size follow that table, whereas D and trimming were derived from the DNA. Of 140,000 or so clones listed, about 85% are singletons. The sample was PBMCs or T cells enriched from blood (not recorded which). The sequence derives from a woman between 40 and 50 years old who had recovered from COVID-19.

CDR3 sequence: CASSQTGFGEAFF. The CDR3 nucleotides are TGCGCCAGCAGCCAAACAGGGTTCGGTGAAGCTTTCTTT. This chain uses TRBV4-1 with TRBJ1-1; D perhaps matches TRBD1 (6 bases). Germline V CDR1 and CDR2: MGHRA, YSYEKL. CDR3 size: 13 residues. V dropped 2 bases and J dropped 7 bases, with 11 bases sitting between them.